A selection of T cell receptor beta chains follows, all from one sample in a study of CD8 T cells in ankylosing spondylitis. TCRdb reprocessed the 5' RACE reads with MiXCR, giving one entry per CDR3 protein. The table includes approximately 550,000 distinct CDR3 sequences, approximately 11% detected once. Sample: blood, either unsorted or a sorted T cell fraction (not recorded which). The receptors shown here come from a male donor with ankylosing spondylitis. Each CDR3 is given with its conserved first and last residue. A D gene is named only where the DNA matches it firmly. Clone size, where shown, is once, few, many, or a class for clones that have expanded.

d_call: TRBD2; j_call: TRBJ2-5; v_call: TRBV5-1; clone_size: .; cdr3_nt: TGCGCCAGCAGCCTTAGCGGGAGTACCGAGACCCAGTACTTC; cdr3_aa: CASSLSGSTETQYF
d_call: TRBD2; j_call: TRBJ2-1; v_call: TRBV20-1; clone_size: .; cdr3_nt: TGCAGTGCTAAATCTAGCGGGAGAAGGGATGAGCAGTTCTTC; cdr3_aa: CSAKSSGRRDEQFF
d_call: .; j_call: TRBJ2-2; v_call: TRBV4-1; clone_size: few; cdr3_nt: TGCGCCAGCAGCCAAGACCTTGGGACCGGGGAGCTGTTTTTT; cdr3_aa: CASSQDLGTGELFF
d_call: .; j_call: TRBJ1-4; v_call: TRBV20-1; clone_size: many; cdr3_nt: TGCAGTGCTACCGGGGGGCAGGGAAATGAAAAACTGTTTTTT; cdr3_aa: CSATGGQGNEKLFF
d_call: TRBD1; j_call: TRBJ1-5; v_call: TRBV29-1; clone_size: few; cdr3_nt: TGCAGCGTTAAAACAGGGGGCAATCAGCCCCAGCATTTT; cdr3_aa: CSVKTGGNQPQHF
d_call: .; j_call: TRBJ2-3; v_call: TRBV7-9; clone_size: many; cdr3_nt: TGTGCCAGCAGCTACCTCAGAGGAGCAGATACGCAGTATTTT; cdr3_aa: CASSYLRGADTQYF
d_call: TRBD1; j_call: TRBJ1-5; v_call: TRBV5-6; clone_size: .; cdr3_nt: TGTGCCAGCAGCCCTAACAGGGGAGGGGGTCAGCCCCAGCATTTT; cdr3_aa: CASSPNRGGGQPQHF
d_call: .; j_call: TRBJ1-3; v_call: TRBV12-3/TRBV12-4; clone_size: .; cdr3_nt: TGTGCCAGCAGTTCCTCCACAGGACCTGGAAACACCATATATTTT; cdr3_aa: CASSSSTGPGNTIYF
d_call: TRBD1; j_call: TRBJ2-1; v_call: TRBV20-1; clone_size: many; cdr3_nt: TGCAGTGCCCGTCCTGGGACAGGGATCTACAATGAGCAGTTCTTC; cdr3_aa: CSARPGTGIYNEQFF
d_call: .; j_call: TRBJ2-1; v_call: TRBV24-1; clone_size: few; cdr3_nt: TGTGCCACCAGTGGTCCATCCTACAATGAGCAGTTCTTC; cdr3_aa: CATSGPSYNEQFF
d_call: .; j_call: TRBJ1-5; v_call: TRBV15; clone_size: .; cdr3_nt: TGTGCCACCAGCATGAAAGGGGGCAATCAGCCCCAGCATTTT; cdr3_aa: CATSMKGGNQPQHF
d_call: TRBD1; j_call: TRBJ1-1; v_call: TRBV2; clone_size: few; cdr3_nt: TGTGCCAGCAGCCCGATGACAGGGTGGGGCACTGAAGCTTTCTTT; cdr3_aa: CASSPMTGWGTEAFF
d_call: .; j_call: TRBJ1-2; v_call: TRBV25-1; clone_size: .; cdr3_nt: TGTGCCAGCAGTGAAAATTCTAACTATGGCTACACCTTC; cdr3_aa: CASSENSNYGYTF
d_call: .; j_call: TRBJ1-1; v_call: TRBV6-4; clone_size: .; cdr3_nt: TGTGCCAGCAGTGAAAATCGAAACACTGAAGCTTTCTTT; cdr3_aa: CASSENRNTEAFF
d_call: .; j_call: TRBJ2-5; v_call: TRBV20-1; clone_size: .; cdr3_nt: TGCAGTGCTAGAGTCCGGGGACGGAAGCAAGAGACCCAGTACTTC; cdr3_aa: CSARVRGRKQETQYF
d_call: .; j_call: TRBJ2-1; v_call: TRBV18; clone_size: .; cdr3_nt: TGTGCCAGCTCCCCAACCAAGGTCACCTACAATGAGCAGTTCTTC; cdr3_aa: CASSPTKVTYNEQFF
d_call: .; j_call: TRBJ1-5; v_call: TRBV20-1; clone_size: few; cdr3_nt: TGCAGTGCTACAGGAGGGGGAGGCAATCAGCCCCAGCATTTT; cdr3_aa: CSATGGGGNQPQHF
d_call: .; j_call: TRBJ2-2; v_call: TRBV5-1; clone_size: few; cdr3_nt: TGCGCCAGCAGACAGGAGCCGAACACCGGGGAGCTGTTTTTT; cdr3_aa: CASRQEPNTGELFF
d_call: TRBD1; j_call: TRBJ2-1; v_call: TRBV28; clone_size: .; cdr3_nt: TGTGCCAGCAGTATACAGGGGGCGTACAATGAGCAGTTCTTC; cdr3_aa: CASSIQGAYNEQFF
d_call: TRBD1; j_call: TRBJ1-4; v_call: TRBV7-9; clone_size: many; cdr3_nt: TGTGCCAGCAGCGCCTCCGGGACAGCTCATGAAAAACTGTTTTTT; cdr3_aa: CASSASGTAHEKLFF
d_call: .; j_call: TRBJ2-1; v_call: TRBV12-5; clone_size: .; cdr3_nt: TGTGCTAGTGGTTCCCTAAACGCCAATGAGCAGTTCTTC; cdr3_aa: CASGSLNANEQFF
d_call: TRBD1; j_call: TRBJ2-5; v_call: TRBV29-1; clone_size: many; cdr3_nt: TGCAGCTTTAGCCCGGGACAGCAAGAGACCCAGTACTTC; cdr3_aa: CSFSPGQQETQYF
d_call: TRBD2; j_call: TRBJ2-5; v_call: TRBV3-1; clone_size: .; cdr3_nt: TGTGCCAGCAGCCACCCAGCGGGAGGCGGAGAGACCCAGTACTTC; cdr3_aa: CASSHPAGGGETQYF
d_call: TRBD2; j_call: TRBJ2-5; v_call: TRBV10-3; clone_size: .; cdr3_nt: TGTGCCACCAGGTCTGGGACTAGCGGGACTGAGACCCAGTACTTC; cdr3_aa: CATRSGTSGTETQYF
d_call: .; j_call: TRBJ2-4; v_call: TRBV14; clone_size: .; cdr3_nt: TGTGCCAGCAGCCAAGAATCCGACAGTATTCAGTACTTC; cdr3_aa: CASSQESDSIQYF
d_call: TRBD2; j_call: TRBJ2-5; v_call: TRBV28; clone_size: few; cdr3_nt: TGTGCCAGCACCTTGGGAGCGGGGTTCCAGGAGACCCAGTACTTC; cdr3_aa: CASTLGAGFQETQYF
d_call: .; j_call: TRBJ2-1; v_call: TRBV6-4; clone_size: few; cdr3_nt: TGTGCCAGCAGTGACTCGAACCATCTCAATGAGCAGTTCTTC; cdr3_aa: CASSDSNHLNEQFF
d_call: TRBD2; j_call: TRBJ2-1; v_call: TRBV12-3/TRBV12-4; clone_size: few; cdr3_nt: TGTGCCAGCAGATCAAAGCGGGAGGGAGTCCATGAGCAGTTCTTC; cdr3_aa: CASRSKREGVHEQFF
d_call: .; j_call: TRBJ2-3; v_call: TRBV20-1; clone_size: few; cdr3_nt: TGCAGTGCTAACCCTGACAGGCGTACGCAGTATTTT; cdr3_aa: CSANPDRRTQYF
d_call: TRBD1; j_call: TRBJ1-2; v_call: TRBV29-1; clone_size: .; cdr3_nt: TGCAGCGTCGGACAGGGTGTGGATGGCTACACCTTC; cdr3_aa: CSVGQGVDGYTF
d_call: .; j_call: TRBJ1-1; v_call: TRBV5-6; clone_size: .; cdr3_nt: TGTGCCAGCAGCCCCCTTGGACAGCTGAACACTGAAGCTTTCTTT; cdr3_aa: CASSPLGQLNTEAFF
d_call: TRBD2; j_call: TRBJ2-3; v_call: TRBV7-2; clone_size: many; cdr3_nt: TGTGCCAGCAGCTTACAAGCGGGAGATACAGATACGCAGTATTTT; cdr3_aa: CASSLQAGDTDTQYF
d_call: TRBD1; j_call: TRBJ1-1; v_call: TRBV5-1; clone_size: .; cdr3_nt: TGCGCCAGCAGCTTGGAGGCAGGGGGGAGGACTGAAGCTTTCTTT; cdr3_aa: CASSLEAGGRTEAFF
d_call: TRBD2; j_call: TRBJ2-2; v_call: TRBV11-1; clone_size: .; cdr3_nt: TGTGCCAGCAGCTCGGGGCCCGGGACTAGCGGGAAGAACACCGGGGAGCTGTTTTTT; cdr3_aa: CASSSGPGTSGKNTGELFF
d_call: TRBD2; j_call: TRBJ2-1; v_call: TRBV10-3; clone_size: few; cdr3_nt: TGTGCCATCACCATCGGAAACACTAGCGATCCTAAATACAATGAGCAGTTCTTC; cdr3_aa: CAITIGNTSDPKYNEQFF